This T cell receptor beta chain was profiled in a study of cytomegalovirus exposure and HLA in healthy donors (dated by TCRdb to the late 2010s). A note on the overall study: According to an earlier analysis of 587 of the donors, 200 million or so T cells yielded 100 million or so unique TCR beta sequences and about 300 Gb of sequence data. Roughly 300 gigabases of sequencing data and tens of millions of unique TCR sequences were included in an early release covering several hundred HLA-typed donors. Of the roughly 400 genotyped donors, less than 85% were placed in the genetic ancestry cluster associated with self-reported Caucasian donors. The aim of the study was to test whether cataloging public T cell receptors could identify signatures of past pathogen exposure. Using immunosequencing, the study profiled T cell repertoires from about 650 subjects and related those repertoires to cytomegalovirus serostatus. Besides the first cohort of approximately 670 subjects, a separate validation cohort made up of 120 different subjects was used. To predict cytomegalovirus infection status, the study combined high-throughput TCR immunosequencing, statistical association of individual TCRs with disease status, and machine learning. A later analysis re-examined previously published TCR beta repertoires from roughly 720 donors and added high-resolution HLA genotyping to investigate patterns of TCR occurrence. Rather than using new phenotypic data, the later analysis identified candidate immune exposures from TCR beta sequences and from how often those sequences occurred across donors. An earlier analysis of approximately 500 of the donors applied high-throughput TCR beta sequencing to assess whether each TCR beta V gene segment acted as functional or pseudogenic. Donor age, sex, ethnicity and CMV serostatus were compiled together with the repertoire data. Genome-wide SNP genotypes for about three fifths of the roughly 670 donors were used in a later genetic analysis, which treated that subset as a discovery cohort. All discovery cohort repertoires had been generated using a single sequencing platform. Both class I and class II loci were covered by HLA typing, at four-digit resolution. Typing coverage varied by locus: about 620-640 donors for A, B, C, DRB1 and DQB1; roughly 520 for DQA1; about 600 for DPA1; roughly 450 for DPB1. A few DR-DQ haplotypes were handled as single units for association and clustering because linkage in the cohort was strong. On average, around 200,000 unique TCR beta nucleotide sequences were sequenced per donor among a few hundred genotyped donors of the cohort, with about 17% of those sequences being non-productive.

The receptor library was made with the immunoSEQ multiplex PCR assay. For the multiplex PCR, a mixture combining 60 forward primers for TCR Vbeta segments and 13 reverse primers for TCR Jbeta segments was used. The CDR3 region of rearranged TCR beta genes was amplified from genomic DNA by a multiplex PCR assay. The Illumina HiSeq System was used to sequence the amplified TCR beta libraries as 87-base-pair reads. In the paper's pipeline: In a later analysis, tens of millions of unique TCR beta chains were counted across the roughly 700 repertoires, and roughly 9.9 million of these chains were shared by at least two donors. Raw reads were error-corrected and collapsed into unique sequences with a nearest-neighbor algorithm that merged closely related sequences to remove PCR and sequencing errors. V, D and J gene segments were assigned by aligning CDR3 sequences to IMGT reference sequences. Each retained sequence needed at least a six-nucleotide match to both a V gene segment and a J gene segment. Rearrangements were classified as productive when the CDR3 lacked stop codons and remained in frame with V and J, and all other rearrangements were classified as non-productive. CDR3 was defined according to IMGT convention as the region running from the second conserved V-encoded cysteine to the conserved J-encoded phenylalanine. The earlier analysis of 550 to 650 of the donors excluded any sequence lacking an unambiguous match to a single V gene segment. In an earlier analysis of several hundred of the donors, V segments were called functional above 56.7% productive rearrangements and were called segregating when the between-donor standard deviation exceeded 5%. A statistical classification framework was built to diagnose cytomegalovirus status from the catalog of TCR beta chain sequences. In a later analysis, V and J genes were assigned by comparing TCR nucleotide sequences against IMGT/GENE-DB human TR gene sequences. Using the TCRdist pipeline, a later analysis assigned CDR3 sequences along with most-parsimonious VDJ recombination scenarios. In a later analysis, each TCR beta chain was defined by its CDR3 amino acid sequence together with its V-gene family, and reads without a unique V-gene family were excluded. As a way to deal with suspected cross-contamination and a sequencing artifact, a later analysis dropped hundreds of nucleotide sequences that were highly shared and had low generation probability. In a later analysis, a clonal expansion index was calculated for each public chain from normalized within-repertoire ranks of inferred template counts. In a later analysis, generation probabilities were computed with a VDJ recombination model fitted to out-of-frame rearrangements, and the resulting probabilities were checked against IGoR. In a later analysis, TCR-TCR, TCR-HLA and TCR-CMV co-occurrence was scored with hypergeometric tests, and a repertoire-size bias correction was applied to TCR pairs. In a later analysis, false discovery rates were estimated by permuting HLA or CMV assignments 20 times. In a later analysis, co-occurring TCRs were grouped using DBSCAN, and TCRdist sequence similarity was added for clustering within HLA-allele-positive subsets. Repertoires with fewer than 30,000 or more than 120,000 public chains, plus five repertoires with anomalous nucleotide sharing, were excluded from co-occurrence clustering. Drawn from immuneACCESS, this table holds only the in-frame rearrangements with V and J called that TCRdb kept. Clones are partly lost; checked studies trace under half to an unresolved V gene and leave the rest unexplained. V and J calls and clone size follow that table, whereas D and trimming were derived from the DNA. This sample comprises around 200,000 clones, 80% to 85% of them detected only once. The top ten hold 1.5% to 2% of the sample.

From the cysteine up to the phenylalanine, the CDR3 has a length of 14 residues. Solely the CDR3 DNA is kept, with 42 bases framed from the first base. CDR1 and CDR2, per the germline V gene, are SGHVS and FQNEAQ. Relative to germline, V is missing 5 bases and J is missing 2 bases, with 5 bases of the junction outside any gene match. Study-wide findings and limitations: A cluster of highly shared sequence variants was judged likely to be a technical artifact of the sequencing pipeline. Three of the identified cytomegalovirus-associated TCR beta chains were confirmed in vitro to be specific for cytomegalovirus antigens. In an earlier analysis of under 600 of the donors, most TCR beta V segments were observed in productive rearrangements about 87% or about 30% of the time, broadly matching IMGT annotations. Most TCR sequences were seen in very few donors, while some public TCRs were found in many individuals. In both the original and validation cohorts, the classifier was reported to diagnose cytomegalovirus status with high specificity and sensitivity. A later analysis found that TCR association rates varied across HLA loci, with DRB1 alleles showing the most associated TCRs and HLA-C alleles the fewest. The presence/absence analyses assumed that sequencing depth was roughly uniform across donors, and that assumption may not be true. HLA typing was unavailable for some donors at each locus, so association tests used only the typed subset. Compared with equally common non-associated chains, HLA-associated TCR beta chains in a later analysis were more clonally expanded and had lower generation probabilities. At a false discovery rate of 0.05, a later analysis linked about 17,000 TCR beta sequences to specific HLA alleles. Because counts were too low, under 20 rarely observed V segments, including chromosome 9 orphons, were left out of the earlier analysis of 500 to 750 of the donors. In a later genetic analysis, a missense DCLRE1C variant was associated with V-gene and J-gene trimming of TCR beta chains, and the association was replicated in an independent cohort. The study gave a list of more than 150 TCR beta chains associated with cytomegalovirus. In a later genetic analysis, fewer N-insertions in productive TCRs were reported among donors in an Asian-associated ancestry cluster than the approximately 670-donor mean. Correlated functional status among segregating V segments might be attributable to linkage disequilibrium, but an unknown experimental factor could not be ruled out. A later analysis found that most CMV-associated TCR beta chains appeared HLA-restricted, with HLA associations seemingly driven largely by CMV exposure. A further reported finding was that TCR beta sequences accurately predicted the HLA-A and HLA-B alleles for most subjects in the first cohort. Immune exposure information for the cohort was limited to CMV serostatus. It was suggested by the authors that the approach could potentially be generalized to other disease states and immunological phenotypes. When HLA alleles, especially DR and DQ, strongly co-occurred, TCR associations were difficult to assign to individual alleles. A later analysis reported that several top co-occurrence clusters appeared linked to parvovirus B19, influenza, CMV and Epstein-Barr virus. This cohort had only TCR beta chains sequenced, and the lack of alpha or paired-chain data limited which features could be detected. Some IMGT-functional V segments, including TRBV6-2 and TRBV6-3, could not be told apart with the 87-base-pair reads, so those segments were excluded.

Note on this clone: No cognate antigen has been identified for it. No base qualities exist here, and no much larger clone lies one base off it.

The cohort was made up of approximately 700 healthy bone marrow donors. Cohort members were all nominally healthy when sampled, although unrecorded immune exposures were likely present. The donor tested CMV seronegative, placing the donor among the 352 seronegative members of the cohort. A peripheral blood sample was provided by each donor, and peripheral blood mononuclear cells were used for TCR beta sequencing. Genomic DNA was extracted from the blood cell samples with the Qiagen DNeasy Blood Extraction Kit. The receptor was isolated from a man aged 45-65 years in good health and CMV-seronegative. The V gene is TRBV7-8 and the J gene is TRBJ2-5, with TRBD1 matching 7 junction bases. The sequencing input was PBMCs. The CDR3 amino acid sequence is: CASSLDRVQETQYF. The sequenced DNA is TGTGCCAGCAGCCTCGACAGGGTGCAAGAGACCCAGTACTTC.